These 18 T cell receptor beta chains were sequenced from one sample in a study of Ad26.COV2.S vaccination and SARS-CoV-2 variants. Profiled with immunoSEQ multiplex PCR; TCRdb holds only in-frame clones, not every one. This table has 300,000 to 350,000 clones, roughly nine tenths appearing once. Treatment here: around 19 received Ad26.COV2.S at low or high dose, single or two shots; 5 received placebo; per-sample allocation not given. Day 63 following the first vaccine or placebo injection was when the samples were taken. Sample: peripheral blood, taken in a trial of Ad26.COV2.S vaccine versus placebo. The receptors were gathered from a person aged 18-60 years who received the Ad26.COV2.S COVID-19 vaccine or a placebo.

This chain links TRBV6-2 or TRBV6-3 with TRBJ2-7; D is uncertain. The CDR3 has 15 amino acids. V was pared by 1 base and J by 3 bases, with 13 bases between. Per the germline V gene, CDR1 is MNHEY and CDR2 is SVGEGT. The DNA for the CDR3 is TGTGCCAGCAGTTACTTTGCCCCCAGCCTCTACGAGCAGTACTTC. This encodes CASSYFAPSLYEQYF.

V is TRBV4-2 and J is TRBJ1-1, with D unclear. V lost 4 bases to trimming and J lost 1 base, with 10 bases between them. This CDR3 is built from 14 residues. Germline-derived CDR1 and CDR2 are LGHNA and YNFKEQ. This CDR3 reads CASSRSGQNTEAFF. Written as DNA, the CDR3 is TGTGCCAGCAGCCGGAGTGGGCAGAACACTGAAGCTTTCTTT.

The chain couples TRBV4-1 to TRBJ2-1; 9 bases map to TRBD1. Germline V lookup: CDR1 MGHRA, CDR2 YSYEKL. The ends lost 3 bases at V and 4 bases at J; junction bases unmatched: 4. The CDR3 length is 15 residues. The CDR3 coding sequence is TGCGCCAGCAGCCATCCGGGACAGGGATACAATGAGCAGTTCTTC. It specifies CASSHPGQGYNEQFF.

The chain combines TRBV14 with TRBJ1-2; maybe TRBD1 (6 bases). V was trimmed by 4 bases and J by 6 bases, leaving 15 bases between them. The CDR3 runs 14 residues. CDR1 is SGHDN and CDR2 is FVKESK in the germline V gene. CDR3 DNA sequence: TGTGCCAGCAGCCGTCAAGGGGGGATTGATGGCTACACCTTC. Encoded protein: CASSRQGGIDGYTF.

The chain couples TRBV5-1 to TRBJ2-1; D is uncertain. Germline V lookup: CDR1 SGHRS, CDR2 YFSETQ. This CDR3 is built from 12 residues. V lost 0 bases and J 11 bases, leaving 9 bases between the germline ends. The CDR3 DNA reads as TGCGCCAGCAGCTTGGGTCTAACCCAGCAGTTCTTC. It codes for CASSLGLTQQFF.

The J gene is TRBJ2-3, the V gene TRBV28; D is unresolved. In germline, CDR1 is MDHEN, CDR2 SYDVKM. The CDR3 totals 13 residues. Trimming shortened V by 6 bases and J by 2 bases, and 9 bases separated the two germline ends. Here the CDR3 reads CASSSRFTDTQYF. The CDR3 region has the DNA TGTGCCAGCAGCTCGCGGTTCACAGATACGCAGTATTTT.

The chain couples TRBV5-1 to TRBJ2-5; D not resolved. CDR1 is SGHRS, CDR2 YFSETQ, per germline. V lost 1 base, J lost 5 bases, and 9 bases lay in between. This CDR3 comprises 13 residues. The DNA of the CDR3 is TGCGCCAGCAGCTTGATGGGTGGCGAGACCCAGTACTTC. Amino acid sequence: CASSLMGGETQYF.

The J gene is TRBJ1-6, the V gene TRBV9; D remains unclear. The V gene lost 3 bases and the J gene lost 7 bases, with 11 bases spanning the gap. The CDR3 is 14 residues long. Per the germline V gene, CDR1 is SGDLS and CDR2 is YYNGEE. This chain's CDR3 is CASSEGRWNSPLHF. The CDR3 nucleotides are TGTGCCAGCAGCGAGGGCCGGTGGAATTCACCCCTCCACTTT. Combining the CDR3 with reference TRBV9 and TRBJ1-6 gives the whole variable domain DSGVTQTPKHLITATGQRVTLRCSPRSGDLSVYWYQQSLDQGLQFLIQYYNGEERAKGNILERFSAQQFPDLHSELNLSSLELGDSALYFCASSEGRWNSPLHFGNGTRLTVT.

V is TRBV28 and J is TRBJ1-5; TRBD1 aligns across 12 bases. CDR1 is MDHEN and CDR2 is SYDVKM in the germline V gene. This CDR3 contains 17 residues. The V and J ends lost 4 bases and 9 bases, in that order; junction bases with no gene match: 13. CDR3 amino acids: CASSSTPIGTGGMPQHF. The CDR3 DNA reads as TGTGCCAGCAGTTCCACACCCATCGGGACAGGGGGCATGCCCCAGCATTTT.

V and J are TRBV13 and TRBJ2-5; 10 bases are a match to TRBD1. Germline values: CDR1 PRHDT, CDR2 FYEKMQ (reference sequence). The CDR3 consists of 13 residues. V lost 7 bases and J lost 4; bases outside the gene matches: 3. The CDR3 DNA reads as TGTGCCAGCAAGACAGGGGGCGGAGAGACCCAGTACTTC. This translates into CASKTGGGETQYF.

The chain combines TRBV28 with TRBJ2-1; maybe TRBD2 (6 bases). There are 15 residues in the CDR3. The germline V and J ends were trimmed by 2 bases and 2 bases, with 10 bases remaining between them. Germline-derived CDR1 and CDR2 are MDHEN and SYDVKM. CDR3 region: CASSLSGGTYNEQFF. The CDR3 bases are TGTGCCAGCAGTTTAAGTGGGGGGACCTACAATGAGCAGTTCTTC. Using reference TRBV28 and TRBJ2-1 for the parts outside the CDR3, the full variable domain is DVKVTQSSRYLVKRTGEKVFLECVQDMDHENMFWYRQDPGLGLRLIYFSYDVKMKEKGDIPEGYSVSREKKERFSLILESASTNQTSMYLCASSLSGGTYNEQFFGPGTRLTVL.

The chain carries TRBV7-8 and TRBJ1-1; tentatively, D is TRBD1 (5 bases). Germline CDR1 reads SGHVS; CDR2 reads FQNEAQ. Deletions cut 0 bases from V and 0 bases from J, with 8 bases between. This CDR3 comprises 15 residues. CDR3 sequence reads: CASSLARDLNTEAFF. CDR3 bases: TGTGCCAGCAGCTTAGCGAGGGACCTGAACACTGAAGCTTTCTTT.

A single count supports this clone. The CDR3 protein is CAWAKMEGQSREQFF. The CDR3 nucleotides are TGTGCCTGGGCTAAGATGGAGGGCCAGTCCCGTGAGCAGTTCTTC. The V call is TRBV30, the J call TRBJ2-1; tentative D call: TRBD2 (6 bases). Germline values: CDR1 GTSNPN, CDR2 SVGIG (reference sequence). This CDR3 has 15 residues. V was clipped by 5 bases and J by 9 bases, with 23 bases between them.

This rearrangement joins TRBV27 to TRBJ2-1; D unresolved. CDR3 length: 16 residues. Trimming shortened V by 5 bases and J by 7 bases, and 21 bases separated the two germline ends. The germline V gene has CDR1 MNHEY and CDR2 SMNVEV (reference sequence). CDR3 bases: TGTGCCAGCAGTACCAACCGGGTCCTTGTCCGGAATGAGCAGTTCTTC. It encodes CASSTNRVLVRNEQFF.

In regard to this clone: Distinct nucleotide sequences in the sample also encode this CDR3. The chain uses TRBV7-8 and TRBJ1-6; unclear D gene. The V gene lost 8 bases and the J gene lost 1 base, with 6 bases spanning the gap. This CDR3 comprises 13 residues. CDR1 and CDR2 from the germline V gene are SGHVS and FQNEAQ. The CDR3 loop reads CASGSSYNSPLHF. The CDR3 nucleotides are TGTGCCAGCGGGTCTTCCTATAATTCACCCCTCCACTTT.

This rearrangement joins TRBV21-1 to TRBJ2-1; the table gives TRBD1 as D, unverified against the DNA. TRBV21-1 is labeled a pseudogene. This CDR3 contains 20 residues. The CDR3 bases are TGTGCCAGCAGCAAAGCGCGCGGGACAGGGGCCCAAGGGTCTTACAATGAGCAGTTCTTC. Protein: CASSKARGTGAQGSYNEQFF.

This chain uses TRBV5-5 with TRBJ1-2, with 7 nucleotides matching TRBD1. The J segment lost 8 bases and the V segment lost 2 bases, leaving 6 bases of the junction unmatched. The CDR3 runs 13 residues. CDR1 is SGHKS, CDR2 YYEKEE, per germline (reference sequence). Here the CDR3 reads CASSFDRASGYTF. The CDR3 coding sequence is TGTGCCAGCAGCTTCGACAGGGCGTCCGGCTACACCTTC.

The V gene is TRBV2, the J gene TRBJ1-5, with 9 bases fitting TRBD1. The length of the CDR3 is 16 residues. The V and J ends lost 6 bases and 6 bases, in that order; junction bases with no gene match: 12. CDR1 SNHLY and CDR2 FYNNEI come from the germline V gene. The CDR3, as DNA: TGTGCCAGCAGCCTACCACCGGGACAGGGCGGTCAGCCCCAGCATTTT. Protein sequence: CASSLPPGQGGQPQHF.